Following are 16 T cell receptor beta chains from one sample sequenced in a study of T cell repertoires in cytomegalovirus infection. Their specific antigens are unknown. TCRdb itself ran the reads through MiXCR, one entry per CDR3 protein. This table has approximately 990,000 distinct CDR3 sequences, about 33% appearing once. Sequencing was performed on cultured CD8+ T cells from PBMCs, taken from culture after CMV antigen stimulation. These receptors originate from a human donor in good health (CMV status not recorded). Some clones in this sample may be carry-over from other donors' samples.

The chain employs TRBV19 and TRBJ1-1; D unresolved. V was trimmed by 6 bases and J by 2 bases, leaving 7 bases between them. This CDR3 region has 12 residues. Germline V CDR1 and CDR2: LNHDA, SQIVND (reference sequence). DNA of the CDR3: TGTGCCAGTAGGGCAGCAAACACTGAAGCTTTCTTT. Its protein product is CASRAANTEAFF.

This chain links TRBV6-2 or TRBV6-3 with TRBJ1-5, with D possibly matching TRBD1 (5 bases). The V end was cut by 5 bases, the J end by 1 base, with 15 bases between. In germline, CDR1 is MNHEY, CDR2 SVGEGT. The CDR3 has 16 amino acids. The CDR3 region is CASSPLGVGSNQPQHF. Written as DNA, the CDR3 is TGTGCCAGCAGTCCCTTGGGGGTTGGGAGCAATCAGCCCCAGCATTTT.

Written as DNA, the CDR3 is TGTGCCAGCAGCAGTACCGGGACGGCCCGAAAAACCCAGTACTTC. It translates to CASSSTGTARKTQYF. The chain recombines TRBV28 with TRBJ2-5, with D tentatively TRBD1 or TRBD2 (5 bases each). CDR3 length equals 15 residues. The germline V gene has CDR1 MDHEN and CDR2 SYDVKM. With 6 bases removed from V and 8 bases from J, the gap between germline ends came to 22 bases.

J is TRBJ2-5 and V is TRBV12-5; TRBD1 aligns across 7 bases. Trimming at V came to 3 bases and at J to 1 base, leaving 11 bases not matched to a gene. This CDR3 is built from 17 residues. The V gene's germline CDR1 is LGHNT and CDR2 FRNRAP. The chain's CDR3 is CASGFTRDSGAQETQYF. The DNA of the CDR3 is TGTGCTAGTGGTTTCACCCGGGACAGTGGGGCCCAAGAGACCCAGTACTTC.

This clonotype was observed many times. J is TRBJ1-6 and V is TRBV7-2; the D gene is possibly TRBD1 (6 bases). Germline values: CDR1 SGHTA, CDR2 FQGNSA. The ends were cut back, 1 base at V and 11 bases at J, with 12 bases in the middle. The CDR3 has 14 amino acids. The CDR3, as DNA: TGTGCCAGCAGCTTAGTGAGGACAGTAACACCCCTCCACTTT. This encodes CASSLVRTVTPLHF.

Points on this clonotype: A junction end diverges from the germline sequence, so it may reflect a read error. The gene calls are TRBV7-7 and TRBJ2-5; TRBD1 matches 9 bases. From germline, CDR1 is SSHAT and CDR2 FNYEAQ (reference sequence). The CDR3 loop spans 15 amino acids. CDR3 residues: CASSPRDRDRETQYF. CDR3 nucleotide sequence: TGTGCTAGCAGCCCCCGGGACAGGGACCGGGAGACCCAGTACTTC.

The rearrangement joins TRBV4-3 to TRBJ1-2; D not resolved. This CDR3 has 14 residues. From germline, CDR1 is LGHNA and CDR2 YSLEER. Trimming took 0 bases from V and 3 from J, leaving 8 bases between them. CDR3 loop: CASSQEAGYYGYTF. CDR3 nucleotides: TGCGCCAGCAGCCAAGAAGCAGGATACTATGGCTACACCTTC.

This clonotype was observed at least ten times. CDR3 in DNA: TGTGCCAGCAGTTTACGGGCAGCTAGCGGAAAATACTCCACAGATACGCAGTATTTT. Translated, it gives CASSLRAASGKYSTDTQYF. The J gene is TRBJ2-3, the V gene TRBV12-3 or TRBV12-4, with 7 positions matching TRBD2. The CDR3 has 19 amino acids. Germline trimming cut 2 bases from V and 2 bases from J; bases unmatched to any gene: 16.

This chain connects TRBV11-1 to TRBJ2-7, with D maybe TRBD1 (5 bases). The CDR3 consists of 14 residues. Trimming removed 0 bases at V and 3 bases at J, with 9 bases between. Germline CDR1 is SGHAT and CDR2 is FQDESV (reference sequence). The DNA of the CDR3 is TGTGCCAGCAGCTTAGCAGGGGCCGGCTACGAGCAGTACGTC. This encodes CASSLAGAGYEQYV.

In its sample, this clonotype was seen a few times. The chain joins TRBV5-1 to TRBJ1-4; D gene uncertain. The CDR3 covers 16 residues. Germline CDR1 reads SGHRS; CDR2 reads YFSETQ. The V and J ends lost 0 bases and 7 bases respectively, with 16 bases between them. The CDR3 DNA sequence: TGCGCCAGCAGCTTGGCACAGAGAGAAGCTACTGAAAAACTGTTTTTT. This encodes CASSLAQREATEKLFF.

The table lists this clonotype with many counts. The genes are TRBV7-2 and TRBJ2-7; TRBD1 might be the D (5 bases). V was cut by 8 bases and J by 0 bases, with 11 bases left in between. Germline CDR1 and CDR2: SGHTA and FQGNSA. The CDR3 totals 13 residues. The CDR3 protein is CASQQVNSYEQYF. CDR3 nucleotides: TGTGCCAGCCAACAGGTTAACTCCTACGAGCAGTACTTC.

This clonotype occurred once. The chain uses TRBV9 and TRBJ2-3; 9 bases are shared with TRBD2. V was pared by 4 bases and J by 4 bases, with 10 bases of the junction left unmatched. CDR3 size: 16 residues. CDR1 and CDR2 from the germline V gene are SGDLS and YYNGEE. DNA of the CDR3: TGTGCCAGCAGCACGATGGCGGGGGGGCCTTCAGATACGCAGTATTTT. It translates to CASSTMAGGPSDTQYF.

The rearrangement uses TRBV7-9 and TRBJ1-2, with 9 bases that match TRBD1. This CDR3 is built from 17 residues. The germline CDR1 and CDR2 sequences are SEHNR and FQNEAQ (reference sequence). With 4 bases clipped from V and 2 bases from J, the junction kept 11 bases outside the gene matches. The CDR3 DNA sequence: TGTGCCAGCAGCTCGGATTATTACAGGGGGCCGAACTATGGCTACACCTTC. This gives the protein CASSSDYYRGPNYGYTF.

This clonotype was observed a few times. V gene TRBV27 combines with J gene TRBJ2-7; D is perhaps TRBD1 or TRBD2 (5 bases each). This CDR3 is 18 amino acids long. CDR1 is MNHEY, CDR2 SMNVEV, per germline (reference sequence). V lost 1 base to trimming and J lost 2 bases, with 21 bases between them. DNA for the CDR3: TGTGCCAGCAGTTTATGGTCCGGCCCCGGGACGGTAACCTACGAGCAGTACTTC. This encodes CASSLWSGPGTVTYEQYF.

This clonotype was observed a handful of times. The gene calls are TRBV6-2 or TRBV6-3 and TRBJ2-1, with 8 positions matching TRBD2. Trimming removed 0 bases from V and 0 bases from J; junction bases left unmatched: 13. CDR3 length: 20 amino acids. From germline, CDR1 is MNHEY and CDR2 SVGEGT. The CDR3 here is CASSYSPSGPSPSSYNEQFF. In nucleotides, the CDR3 is TGTGCCAGCAGTTACTCTCCTAGCGGGCCCTCGCCTAGCTCCTACAATGAGCAGTTCTTC.

This clonotype occurred a few times. The gene calls are TRBV28 and TRBJ1-2; TRBD1 aligns across 11 bases. This CDR3 contains 14 residues. With V trimmed by 8 bases and J by 4 bases, 6 bases remained unmatched. Looked up from germline, CDR1 is MDHEN and CDR2 is SYDVKM. Here the CDR3 reads CASGGQGEIYGYTF. In nucleotides, the CDR3 is TGTGCCAGCGGGGGACAGGGGGAAATCTATGGCTACACCTTC.